The source of this T cell receptor beta chain is a study of T cell repertoires in cytomegalovirus infection (dated by TCRdb to 2018 to 2020). General notes on the study: The peptide stimulations were aimed at well-studied HLA-B-restricted epitopes as well as recently identified HLA-C-restricted CMV epitopes, whose presentation resists viral immunomodulation. Because public TCR beta signatures pointed to carriage of CMV infection together with the matching HLA type, the HLA type of each donor mattered for the analysis.

With regard to this clonotype: The clone's antigen remains unknown. There are no base qualities to consult, and no much larger clone falls within one base.

CDR1 and CDR2, per the germline V gene, are ENHRY and SYGVKD. The CDR3 measures 15 amino acids from cysteine to phenylalanine. Just the 45-base CDR3 DNA is kept, in frame starting at base 1. The germline V and J ends show losses of 4 bases and 5 bases respectively, and no gene match explains 9 bases of the junction. TCRdb records Illumina HiSeq 1500 as the sequencer. TCRdb's own reprocessing of the public reads used fastp at Q25 and MiXCR and kept productive beta chains. CDR3 protein sequences are deduplicated, and each keeps its most common genes and DNA. The sample table shows 700,000 to 850,000 distinct CDR3 sequences, and approximately 29% are seen once. Approximately 13% of the sample belongs to the ten largest clones. Findings and caveats that apply to the study as a whole: Carriers of CMV infection plus the relevant HLA type were discriminated by the cumulative frequency of public TCR beta family members in the study cohort and in an independent roughly 400-donor cohort. The ex vivo response was dominated by HLA-C-restricted CMV-specific TCR beta clonotypes, which also provided the single most frequent clonotype in two of eight donors.

The sample's treatment or condition label, in plain terms: in vitro stimulation with specific CMV peptide epitopes to enrich CMV-specific T cells. This specimen was cultured CD8+ T cells from PBMCs, taken from culture after CMV antigen stimulation. The chain joins TRBV10-3 to TRBJ1-2; 8 middle bases align to TRBD1. The receptor comes from a human donor in good health (CMV status not recorded). Some clones in this sample may be carry-over from other donors' samples. This receptor has the CDR3 CAISGGRDRSYGYTF. The nucleotide sequence is TGTGCCATCAGTGGGGGCCGGGACAGGTCGTATGGCTACACCTTC.